This is a list of T cell receptor beta chains from one sample in a study of metastatic and nonmetastatic thyroid tumors. Via MiXCR, TCRdb re-called the PCR reads. Of approximately 84,000 clones detected, just under 15% appear once; the ten largest clones hold about 3.9%. Sequencing input: blood. Every receptor here comes from a female donor with papillary thyroid cancer or a benign thyroid nodule (not recorded which). Some clones in this sample may be carry-over from other donors' samples. The CDR3 runs from the conserved cysteine through the conserved F or W. A D gene is named only where the DNA matches it firmly. Clone size is shown for a subset of rows, as once, few, many or a class of expanded clone.

>many|TRBJ1-2|-|TRBV5-1
CASSLAFGDGYTF
TGCGCCAGCAGCTTGGCCTTCGGGGACGGCTACACCTTC
>few|TRBJ2-3|-|TRBV6-1
CASSENSGQGTDTQYF
TGTGCCAGTAGTGAAAACTCGGGGCAGGGCACAGATACGCAGTATTTT
>many|TRBJ2-2|TRBD2|TRBV7-6
CASSSGLAGTGELFF
TGTGCCAGCAGCTCGGGACTAGCGGGTACCGGGGAGCTGTTTTTT
>many|TRBJ1-6|-|TRBV9
CASSSRPNSPLHF
TGTGCCAGCAGCTCAAGACCTAATTCACCCCTCCACTTT
>-|TRBJ1-2|-|TRBV6-1
CVSIGQTGGYTF
TGTGTCAGCATTGGCCAGACGGGCGGCTACACCTTC
>many|TRBJ1-2|TRBD1|TRBV12-3/TRBV12-4
CASSLSRTGPPNYGYTF
TGTGCCAGCAGTCTCTCTCGGACAGGGCCCCCTAACTATGGCTACACCTTC
>many|TRBJ2-5|TRBD2|TRBV9
CASSAREGQGRETQYF
TGTGCCAGCAGCGCCCGGGAGGGGCAGGGGCGAGAGACCCAGTACTTC
>many|TRBJ1-4|-|TRBV7-9
CASSSAIDGSNEKLFF
TGTGCCAGCAGCTCAGCCATCGACGGGTCCAATGAAAAACTGTTTTTT
>many|TRBJ2-5|-|TRBV24-1
CATSDQTGEGETQYF
TGTGCCACCAGTGATCAGACAGGGGAGGGGGAGACCCAGTACTTC
>-|TRBJ1-6|-|TRBV28
CPSILGRGNSPLHF
-
>many|TRBJ1-6|TRBD1|TRBV10-2
CASRSGQNSPLHF
TGCGCCAGCAGATCGGGACAGAATTCACCCCTCCACTTT
>many|TRBJ1-5|-|TRBV30
CAWSPQSNQPQHF
TGTGCCTGGAGTCCCCAGAGCAATCAGCCCCAGCATTTT
>few|TRBJ1-1|-|TRBV6-1
CASRPGLPNTEAFF
TGTGCCAGCAGACCGGGACTCCCGAACACTGAAGCTTTCTTT
>many|TRBJ1-1|-|TRBV4-1
CASSRRAGITEAFF
TGCGCCAGCAGCCGGAGGGCCGGGATCACTGAAGCTTTCTTT
>many|TRBJ2-3|-|TRBV27
CASSLVAGTDTQYF
TGTGCCAGCAGTTTGGTAGCCGGCACAGATACGCAGTATTTT
>few|TRBJ1-1|-|TRBV10-1
CASSEEAWTTEPFF
TGCGCCAGCAGCGAGGAGGCATGGACCACTGAACCTTTCTTT
>many|TRBJ1-4|TRBD1|TRBV9
CASSPSHGDRNEKLFF
TGTGCCAGCAGCCCATCCCATGGGGACAGGAATGAAAAACTGTTTTTT
>many|TRBJ2-3|-|TRBV11-2
CASSLITGSTDTQYF
TGTGCCAGCAGCTTAATAACAGGGAGCACAGATACGCAGTATTTT
>many|TRBJ1-5|-|TRBV2
CASSGTGSRGQPQHF
TGTGCCAGCAGTGGAACAGGGTCCCGGGGTCAGCCCCAGCATTTT
>many|TRBJ2-2|TRBD1|TRBV5-1
CASSLITGDTGELFF
TGCGCCAGCAGCTTAATTACAGGGGACACCGGGGAGCTGTTTTTT
>many|TRBJ2-1|-|TRBV28
CASRGTSLNEQFF
TGTGCCAGCCGTGGGACCTCGCTTAATGAGCAGTTCTTC
>few|TRBJ1-5|-|TRBV28
CASSLGGANSNQPQHF
TGTGCCAGCAGTTTAGGGGGAGCCAATAGCAATCAGCCCCAGCATTTT
>many|TRBJ1-4|-|TRBV19
CASSIGEKLFF
TGTGCCAGTAGTATTGGTGAAAAACTGTTTTTT
>many|TRBJ2-7|TRBD2|TRBV5-1
CASSLIWGGGSPGSYEQYF
TGCGCCAGCAGCTTGATCTGGGGCGGGGGGTCCCCCGGCTCCTACGAGCAGTACTTC
>many|TRBJ1-4|-|TRBV7-6
CASTEGTTNEKLFF
TGTGCCAGCACCGAGGGGACAACCAATGAAAAACTGTTTTTT
>many|TRBJ1-2|TRBD1|TRBV28
CASSLPGQPYGYTF
TGTGCCAGCAGTTTACCGGGACAGCCCTATGGCTACACCTTC
>-|TRBJ1-2|-|TRBV6-1
CASRTVDGWGLPYGYTF
TGTGCCAGCAGGACCGTCGATGGCTGGGGGCTACCCTATGGCTACACCTTC
>many|TRBJ1-1|-|TRBV5-1
CASRMEVHTEAFF
TGCGCCAGCAGAATGGAAGTGCACACTGAAGCTTTCTTT
>many|TRBJ2-7|TRBD1|TRBV6-1
CASSAPGQGTYEQYF
TGTGCCAGCAGTGCCCCGGGACAGGGGACCTACGAGCAGTACTTC
>many|TRBJ2-2|-|TRBV27
CASSYRENTGELFF
TGTGCCAGCAGTTACAGGGAGAACACCGGGGAGCTGTTTTTT
>-|TRBJ1-1|-|TRBV5-1
CANSMFKGTPGTEAFF
TGCGCCAACAGCATGTTTAAAGGGACCCCGGGCACTGAAGCTTTCTTT
>-|TRBJ2-2|TRBD2|TRBV20-1
CSARLAGDTGELFF
TGCAGTGCTAGACTAGCGGGGGACACCGGGGAGCTGTTTTTT
>-|TRBJ1-1|-|TRBV5-1
CATPQGKGVGMNTEAFF
TGCGCCACACCGCAAGGAAAGGGTGTCGGGATGAACACTGAAGCTTTCTTT
>many|TRBJ2-5|TRBD1|TRBV7-9
CASSPRGETQYF
TGTGCCAGCAGCCCCAGGGGGGAGACCCAGTACTTC
>-|TRBJ2-7|-|TRBV5-1
CASSLDWSSGIPGYEQYF
TGCGCCAGCAGCTTGGACTGGAGCTCAGGGATACCGGGCTACGAGCAGTACTTC
>-|TRBJ2-1|-|TRBV6-5
CASSYPIATYNEQFF
TGTGCCAGCAGTTACCCAATAGCTACCTACAATGAGCAGTTCTTC
>many|TRBJ2-7|-|TRBV27
CASGDTYEQYF
TGTGCCAGCGGGGACACCTACGAGCAGTACTTC
>many|TRBJ2-5|TRBD1|TRBV3-1
CASSQEQGKETQYF
TGTGCCAGCAGCCAGGAACAGGGGAAAGAGACCCAGTACTTC
>-|TRBJ1-6|-|TRBV6-5
CASTWTVLYKEPNSPLHF
TGTGCCAGCACCTGGACAGTGCTCTACAAAGAGCCTAATTCACCCCTCCACTTT
>once|TRBJ2-7|-|TRBV11-2
CASSSQVLSYGQYF
TGTGCCAGCAGCTCACAGGTACTGTCCTACGGGCAGTACTTC
>many|TRBJ1-2|TRBD1|TRBV19
CASSIAGQGDGYTF
TGTGCCAGTAGTATAGCGGGACAGGGGGATGGCTACACCTTC
>-|TRBJ2-5|TRBD1|TRBV7-8
CASSSKGQGPPGETQYF
TGTGCCAGCAGCTCAAAGGGACAGGGGCCCCCCGGTGAGACCCAGTACTTC
>-|TRBJ1-1|-|TRBV28
CASSLPMNTEAFF
TGTGCCAGCAGTTTACCAATGAACACTGAAGCTTTCTTT
>many|TRBJ2-3|TRBD1|TRBV20-1
CSAPTGGTDTQYF
TGCAGTGCCCCTACAGGGGGCACAGATACGCAGTATTTT
>many|TRBJ1-2|-|TRBV13
CASSFNINSEYGYTF
TGTGCCAGCAGCTTTAATATAAACTCGGAATATGGCTACACCTTC
>many|TRBJ1-1|TRBD1|TRBV11-2
CASSVTGGRAEAFF
TGTGCCAGCAGCGTGACAGGGGGCAGGGCTGAAGCTTTCTTT
>few|TRBJ1-5|-|TRBV6-2/TRBV6-3
CASSYPRSGDNNQPQHF
TGTGCCAGCAGTTACCCCCGGTCAGGGGATAACAATCAGCCCCAGCATTTT
>many|TRBJ2-1|TRBD1|TRBV20-1
CSGQANNEQFF
TGCTCGGGACAGGCAAACAATGAGCAGTTCTTC
>many|TRBJ1-1|-|TRBV3-1
CASSQDQRVGDTEAFF
TGTGCCAGCAGCCAAGATCAGCGGGTCGGGGACACTGAAGCTTTCTTT
>few|TRBJ2-1|TRBD2|TRBV7-2
CASTGPTSGGPSSYNEQFF
TGTGCCAGCACCGGACCGACTAGCGGGGGGCCTAGCTCCTACAATGAGCAGTTCTTC
>many|TRBJ2-3|-|TRBV28
CAGGPVAGTQYF
TGTGCCGGCGGTCCTGTGGCGGGTACGCAGTATTTT
>-|TRBJ1-5|-|TRBV24-1
CATSDRGLQTQHF
TGTGCCACCAGTGACAGGGGTCTGCAGACCCAGCATTTT
>few|TRBJ1-2|-|TRBV27
CASSPGQLLNYGYTF
TGTGCCAGCAGTCCCGGACAGCTTCTCAACTATGGCTACACCTTC
>many|TRBJ1-1|-|TRBV12-3/TRBV12-4
CASTFGNTEAFF
TGTGCCAGCACCTTCGGGAACACTGAAGCTTTCTTT
>many|TRBJ1-2|TRBD1|TRBV5-6
CASSFNRGYGYTF
TGTGCCAGCAGCTTTAACAGGGGCTATGGCTACACCTTC
>many|TRBJ1-3|-|TRBV2
CASRLGTSGNTIYF
TGTGCCAGCAGATTGGGGACCTCTGGAAACACCATATATTTT
>few|TRBJ2-7|-|TRBV30
CAWSLGVTAYEQYF
TGTGCCTGGAGTCTGGGGGTTACAGCCTACGAGCAGTACTTC
>many|TRBJ1-1|TRBD1|TRBV16
CASSQDITGGKAFF
TGTGCCAGCAGCCAAGATATTACAGGGGGCAAAGCTTTCTTT
>many|TRBJ2-4|-|TRBV5-1
CASTQDGSGIQYF
TGCGCCAGCACTCAGGACGGCTCGGGCATTCAGTACTTC